The next 25 T cell receptor beta chains were all read from a single sample in a study of vaccination effects on CD4 cells after COVID-19. The assay was immunoSEQ multiplex PCR, and TCRdb's table has in-frame clones only and misses some. The sample holds 35,000 to 45,000 clones, approximately 82% seen once. These TCRs' antigens remain unknown. Culturing for about 9 days preceded CD4+ T cell isolation. Between March and December 2020, the person had a SARS-CoV-2 infection that PCR confirmed. Each participant received a vaccine that was either BNT162b2 or mRNA-1273, given as two doses. Sequences were derived from CD4+ T cells from PBMCs cultured without peptide, sampled after COVID-19 vaccination. These receptors came from a human donor who had a prior SARS-CoV-2 infection.

The chain carries TRBV2 and TRBJ2-1; no firm D call. Germline V gives CDR1 SNHLY, CDR2 FYNNEI. The CDR3 covers 13 residues. Trimming took off 1 base at V and 10 bases at J, with 11 bases between the two ends. The DNA for the CDR3 is TGTGCCAGCAGTGAAGATCTACGCCGGGAGCAGTTCTTC. It encodes CASSEDLRREQFF.

For the CDR3, the DNA is TGTGCCAGCAGCCCTACTAGGACAGGGAAATTTCATGAGCAGTTCTTC. Its protein is CASSPTRTGKFHEQFF. V gene TRBV7-6 combines with J gene TRBJ2-1, with TRBD1 matching over 8 bases. The V gene's germline CDR1 is SGHVS and CDR2 FNYEAQ. J gave up 8 bases and V 5 bases, and 14 bases lay outside the gene matches. The CDR3 consists of 16 residues.

In DNA form, the CDR3 reads TGCGCCAGCAGCAGACTAGCGGGGTGGGGGGCAGATACGCAGTATTTT. Its protein product is CASSRLAGWGADTQYF. The J gene is TRBJ2-3, the V gene TRBV4-1; 11 nucleotides match TRBD2. J lost 4 bases, V lost 5 bases, and 8 bases had no gene match. Germline CDR1 and CDR2: MGHRA and YSYEKL. The CDR3 spans 16 residues.

The J gene is TRBJ2-7, the V gene TRBV5-4; a weak D match, TRBD1 (6 bases). The CDR3 runs 14 residues. In germline, CDR1 is SGHNT, CDR2 YYREEE (reference sequence). V shed 4 bases and J shed 3 bases, with 14 bases lying between them. The CDR3 DNA reads as TGTGCCAGCAGCGCCGGGACAACACTCTACGAGCAGTACTTC. Translated: CASSAGTTLYEQYF.

The table lists this clone with a count of one. The chain is built from TRBV3-1 (or the pseudogene TRBV3-2) and TRBJ2-7; D may be TRBD1 (5 bases). The CDR3 has 16 amino acids. Germline-derived CDR1 and CDR2 are LGHDT and YNNKEL (reference sequence). The V end was cut by 3 bases, the J end by 2 bases, with 17 bases between. CDR3 nucleotides: TGTGCCAGCAGCCAGAGAGACAGCGTAGTCCCCTACGAGCAGTACTTC. It is translated as CASSQRDSVVPYEQYF.

The gene calls are TRBV9 and TRBJ2-7; TRBD1 agrees at 7 bases. V shed 0 bases, J shed 3 bases, and the junction held 6 bases outside the gene matches. Germline V gives CDR1 SGDLS, CDR2 YYNGEE. This CDR3 contains 15 residues. The CDR3, as DNA: TGTGCCAGCAGCGTAGGTTATTGGGACAGCTACGAGCAGTACTTC. Amino acid sequence: CASSVGYWDSYEQYF.

The chain joins TRBV9 to TRBJ2-7; D might be TRBD2 (5 bases). Trimming removed 0 bases from V and 0 bases from J, with 7 bases in between. There are 14 residues in the CDR3. Germline CDR1 and CDR2: SGDLS and YYNGEE. This CDR3 is CASSVAGYSYEQYF. DNA for the CDR3: TGTGCCAGCAGCGTAGCGGGGTACTCCTACGAGCAGTACTTC.

The chain uses TRBV4-1 and TRBJ1-1; the match to TRBD1 covers 9 bases. V lost 4 bases, J lost 1 base, and 4 bases stayed unmatched. The CDR3 totals 15 residues. Germline assignment: CDR1 MGHRA and CDR2 YSYEKL. CDR3 amino acids: CASSLGQGTNTEAFF. CDR3 nucleotide sequence: TGCGCCAGCAGCCTCGGACAGGGGACGAACACTGAAGCTTTCTTT.

This chain connects TRBV11-3 to TRBJ1-1, with no clear D. The length of the CDR3 is 15 residues. Trimming removed 0 bases at V and 4 bases at J, with 12 bases between. Per the germline V gene, CDR1 is SGHNT and CDR2 is YENEEA. The CDR3 DNA follows: TGTGCCAGCAGCTTAGAACTCAACAGTATCACTGAAGCTTTCTTT. Translation gives CASSLELNSITEAFF. Drawing the rest from reference TRBV11-3 and TRBJ1-1, the complete variable domain is EAGVVQSPRYKIIEKKQPVAFWCNPISGHNTLYWYLQNLGQGPELLIRYENEEAVDDSQLPKDRFSAERLKGVDSTLKIQPAELGDSAVYLCASSLELNSITEAFFGQGTRLTVV.

This chain uses TRBV4-2 with TRBJ1-5; tentative D call: TRBD1 (5 bases). The CDR3 totals 17 residues. CDR1 and CDR2 from the germline V gene are LGHNA and YNFKEQ. The ends were cut back, 0 bases at V and 5 bases at J, with 17 bases in the middle. This CDR3 is CASSQDVVGVGDQPQHF. The DNA of the CDR3 is TGTGCCAGCAGCCAAGATGTCGTAGGGGTTGGGGATCAGCCCCAGCATTTT.

The chain uses TRBV18 and TRBJ1-4, with TRBD1 matching over 8 bases. The CDR3 totals 16 residues. Germline CDR1 is KGHSH and CDR2 is LQKENI. V shed 3 bases and J 2 bases; nucleotides not matched to a gene: 5. The CDR3 nucleotides read TGTGCCAGCTCACCTAACCAGGGGGCGACTAATGAAAAACTGTTTTTT. Protein: CASSPNQGATNEKLFF.

This clone was counted between two and nine times. The chain couples TRBV11-3 to TRBJ2-1; 14 bases line up with TRBD2. The junction had 6 bases not matched to a gene; V was cut back by 1 base and J by 4 bases. CDR3 length: 18 residues. CDR1 and CDR2 from the germline V gene are SGHNT and YENEEA. The CDR3 DNA reads as TGTGCCAGCAGCTTAGGGGGGACTAGCGGGAGTGTGTACAATGAGCAGTTCTTC. Translated: CASSLGGTSGSVYNEQFF.

The V gene is TRBV7-2, the J gene TRBJ2-3; D may be TRBD2 (6 bases). V shed 0 bases and J shed 2 bases, with 9 bases lying between them. CDR1 and CDR2 (germline): SGHTA, FQGNSA. There are 15 residues in the CDR3. The CDR3 sequence is CASSLAEGTTDTQYF. The CDR3 DNA sequence: TGTGCCAGCAGCTTAGCGGAGGGGACCACAGATACGCAGTATTTT.

The chain recombines TRBV2 with TRBJ2-3; no clear D gene. Germline V CDR1 and CDR2: SNHLY, FYNNEI. The V gene lost 8 bases and the J gene lost 2 bases, with 11 bases spanning the gap. This CDR3 comprises 13 residues. The CDR3 nucleotides read TGTGCCAGCGGTGTGGAAATCACAGATACGCAGTATTTT. This translates into CASGVEITDTQYF.

Regarding this clone: The identical CDR3 is also encoded by other nucleotide sequences in the sample. The CDR3 nucleotides are TGTGCCAGCAGCTTAGACGGGGGAGGATACAATGAGCAGTTCTTC. Its translation: CASSLDGGGYNEQFF. The chain employs TRBV7-3 and TRBJ2-1; D perhaps matches TRBD2 (6 bases). V was cut by 2 bases and J by 4 bases, with 12 bases left in between. This CDR3 contains 15 residues. Germline V gene sequence: CDR1 SGHTA, CDR2 FQGTGA. Full variable domain (rest looked up from reference TRBV7-3 and TRBJ2-1): GAGVSQTPSNKVTEKGKYVELRCDPISGHTALYWYRQSLGQGPEFLIYFQGTGAADDSGLPNDRFFAVRPEGSVSTLKIQRTERGDSAVYLCASSLDGGGYNEQFFGPGTRLTVL.

A single count supports this clone. The genes are TRBV30 and TRBJ2-3; D gene uncertain. The CDR3 runs 11 residues. CDR1 and CDR2 from the germline V gene are GTSNPN and SVGIG (reference sequence). V lost 5 bases, J lost 2 bases, and 5 bases lay in between. CDR3 nucleotides: TGTGCCTGGGGATTCACAGATACGCAGTATTTT. This codes for CAWGFTDTQYF.

V and J are TRBV5-1 and TRBJ1-1; 8 nucleotides match TRBD1. This CDR3 spans 14 amino acids. With 3 bases clipped from V and 5 bases from J, the junction kept 6 bases outside the gene matches. CDR1 SGHRS and CDR2 YFSETQ come from the germline V gene. DNA for the CDR3: TGCGCCAGCAGCTCTACAGGGGGTGATACTGAAGCTTTCTTT. Encoded protein: CASSSTGGDTEAFF. Full variable domain (outside the CDR3, taken from reference TRBV5-1 and TRBJ1-1): KAGVTQTPRYLIKTRGQQVTLSCSPISGHRSVSWYQQTPGQGLQFLFEYFSETQRNKGNFPGRFSGRQFSNSRSEMNVSTLELGDSALYLCASSSTGGDTEAFFGQGTRLTVV.

The rearrangement joins TRBV2 to TRBJ1-3; D is ambiguous. Per germline, CDR1 SNHLY and CDR2 FYNNEI. The CDR3 covers 12 residues. V gave up 4 bases and J gave up 11 bases, with 12 bases separating them. CDR3: CASSGSGPSIYF. The CDR3, as DNA: TGTGCCAGCAGTGGGTCCGGGCCGTCCATATATTTT.

The chain has TRBV6-5 and TRBJ1-2, with unresolved D. The CDR3 has 14 residues. The V end was cut by 4 bases, the J end by 8 bases, with 17 bases between. Germline-derived CDR1 and CDR2 are MNHEY and SVGAGI. CDR3 amino acids: CASSSLTAEDGYTF. Here the CDR3 DNA reads TGTGCCAGCAGTTCCCTGACGGCGGAAGACGGCTACACCTTC.

The chain has TRBV18 and TRBJ2-1; 8 bases match TRBD1. CDR3 length: 15 residues. Germline V gives CDR1 KGHSH, CDR2 LQKENI. With 1 base clipped from V and 6 bases from J, the junction kept 5 bases outside the gene matches. The CDR3 DNA sequence: TGTGCCAGCTCACCACGACAGGGGAGCGTCAATGAGCAGTTCTTC. It translates to CASSPRQGSVNEQFF.

The J gene is TRBJ2-1, the V gene TRBV6-2 or TRBV6-3; 8 bases line up with TRBD2. The CDR3 runs to 13 residues. Germline assignment: CDR1 MNHEY and CDR2 SVGEGT. V lost 1 base, J lost 14 bases, and 7 bases stayed unmatched. The DNA of the CDR3 is TGTGCCAGCAGTTACTATCGGGAGGGCGTAAAGTTCTTC. Translated: CASSYYREGVKFF.

The chain has TRBV29-1 and TRBJ2-7; TRBD2 agrees at 11 bases. From germline, CDR1 is SQVTM and CDR2 ANQGSEA. V trimming: 6 bases; J trimming: 3 bases; junction bases outside the gene matches: 10. The CDR3 length is 15 residues. CDR3 sequence (DNA): TGCAGCGTGAAACTGGGACTAGCGGATTACTACGAGCAGTACTTC. It codes for CSVKLGLADYYEQYF.

This clone was recorded only once. The chain has TRBV5-4 and TRBJ2-2, with 7 bases aligning to TRBD2. The CDR3 runs 16 residues. The trim removed 3 bases at V and 0 bases at J, leaving 5 bases unmatched. Per germline, CDR1 SGHNT and CDR2 YYREEE (reference sequence). The CDR3 here is CASSSLAGANTGELFF. The CDR3 nucleotides read TGTGCCAGCAGCTCTCTCGCGGGGGCGAACACCGGGGAGCTGTTTTTT.

This rearrangement joins TRBV6-6 to TRBJ2-7; TRBD2 agrees at 8 bases. Germline V gives CDR1 MNHNY, CDR2 SVGAGI (reference sequence). There are 14 residues in the CDR3. J gave up 7 bases and V 7 bases, and 12 bases lay outside the gene matches. The CDR3 bases are TGTGCCAGCATGAGCGGGAGCGGGAACGGGGAGCAGTACTTC. Translation gives CASMSGSGNGEQYF.

The chain uses TRBV6-5 and TRBJ1-2; D remains unclear. This CDR3 has 15 amino acids. Trimming left V 2 bases short and J 4 bases short, with 14 bases between. Per the germline V gene, CDR1 is MNHEY and CDR2 is SVGAGI. DNA for the CDR3: TGTGCCAGCAGTTACGGGTCAGCCCTGGGCTATGGCTACACCTTC. The encoded protein is CASSYGSALGYGYTF.